These T cell receptor beta chains were read from a single sample in a study of blood T cell repertoires in COVID-19. Produced via immunoSEQ multiplex PCR; TCRdb's table is partial and in-frame only. The data contain around 130,000 clones, approximately 86% of them singletons. Material: peripheral blood. Receptors originate from a human donor in a cohort sampled during active COVID-19. Both conserved end residues are part of each CDR3. The D gene is left open where the match is weak. Some rows have no size entry. The others give once, few or many, or a class for an expanded clone.

13	TRBV9	TRBJ2-2	-	-	CASSVVSAGELFF	TGTGCCAGCAGCGTAGTCTCCGCCGGGGAGCTGTTTTTT
12	TRBV7-9	TRBJ2-7	-	few	CASSSASYEQYF	TGTGCCAGCAGCTCCGCCAGCTACGAGCAGTACTTC
17	TRBV30	TRBJ2-1	-	-	CAWSDGPQRVTPNEQFF	TGTGCCTGGAGTGACGGCCCGCAGCGGGTCACTCCCAATGAGCAGTTCTTC
14	TRBV28	TRBJ2-1	TRBD2	-	CASSRLAPYNEQFF	TGTGCCAGCAGCAGACTAGCGCCTTACAATGAGCAGTTCTTC
11	TRBV2	TRBJ2-3	-	-	CASSWRDTQYF	TGTGCCAGCAGTTGGAGGGATACGCAGTATTTT
15	TRBV6-5	TRBJ1-5	TRBD1	-	CASTQGATGISPQHF	TGTGCCAGCACACAGGGGGCTACCGGGATCAGCCCCCAGCATTTT
15	TRBV27	TRBJ2-4	-	-	CASSLSEGAGNIQYF	TGTGCCAGCAGTTTATCGGAGGGGGCAGGGAACATTCAGTACTTC
14	TRBV6-5	TRBJ2-2	TRBD1	-	CASRVRGLGGELFF	TGTGCCAGCAGAGTCAGGGGGTTGGGCGGGGAGCTGTTTTTT
15	TRBV2	TRBJ2-4	-	-	CASSELLFWGDIQYF	TGTGCCAGCAGTGAACTACTCTTCTGGGGGGACATTCAGTACTTC
12	TRBV19	TRBJ1-2	-	once	CASSKGQYGYTF	TGTGCCAGTAGTAAGGGGCAATATGGCTACACCTTC
16	TRBV18	TRBJ2-7	TRBD1	-	CASSPGQGVYSYEQYF	TGTGCCAGCTCACCGGGACAGGGAGTATACTCCTACGAGCAGTACTTC
18	TRBV4-1	TRBJ1-4	-	-	CASSEGPLTGATNEKLFF	TGCGCCAGCAGCGAAGGACCCCTAACGGGGGCAACTAATGAAAAACTGTTTTTT
13	TRBV7-2	TRBJ2-3	-	-	CASSASRTDTQYF	TGTGCCAGCAGCGCAAGTAGAACAGATACGCAGTATTTT
15	TRBV7-2	TRBJ2-1	TRBD2	-	CASSFTSGRFNEQFF	TGTGCCAGCAGCTTCACTAGCGGGAGGTTTAATGAGCAGTTCTTC
17	TRBV4-1	TRBJ1-2	TRBD1	-	CASSQDPGTGYNYGYTF	TGCGCCAGCAGCCAAGATCCTGGGACAGGTTATAACTATGGCTACACCTTC
12	TRBV2	TRBJ1-1	-	-	CASSLNRDEAFF	TGTGCCAGCAGTTTAAACAGGGATGAAGCTTTCTTT
16	TRBV7-2	TRBJ2-7	-	-	CASSLDNPGSGDEQYF	TGTGCCAGCAGCTTAGATAATCCGGGGAGCGGCGACGAGCAGTACTTC
18	TRBV6-6	TRBJ2-7	TRBD2	-	CASSPWGLAGVLTYEQYF	TGTGCCAGCAGTCCCTGGGGACTAGCGGGAGTCCTTACCTACGAGCAGTACTTC
14	TRBV14	TRBJ2-2	-	few	CASRRTVNTGELFF	TGTGCCAGCAGGAGGACAGTGAACACCGGGGAGCTGTTTTTT
14	TRBV15	TRBJ1-2	-	-	CATSTFSLTGAVTF	TGTGCCACCAGCACGTTTTCTCTGACAGGAGCAGTTACCTTC
14	TRBV19	TRBJ1-5	TRBD1	-	CASSPGTGHQPQHF	TGTGCCAGTAGTCCTGGGACAGGGCATCAGCCCCAGCATTTT